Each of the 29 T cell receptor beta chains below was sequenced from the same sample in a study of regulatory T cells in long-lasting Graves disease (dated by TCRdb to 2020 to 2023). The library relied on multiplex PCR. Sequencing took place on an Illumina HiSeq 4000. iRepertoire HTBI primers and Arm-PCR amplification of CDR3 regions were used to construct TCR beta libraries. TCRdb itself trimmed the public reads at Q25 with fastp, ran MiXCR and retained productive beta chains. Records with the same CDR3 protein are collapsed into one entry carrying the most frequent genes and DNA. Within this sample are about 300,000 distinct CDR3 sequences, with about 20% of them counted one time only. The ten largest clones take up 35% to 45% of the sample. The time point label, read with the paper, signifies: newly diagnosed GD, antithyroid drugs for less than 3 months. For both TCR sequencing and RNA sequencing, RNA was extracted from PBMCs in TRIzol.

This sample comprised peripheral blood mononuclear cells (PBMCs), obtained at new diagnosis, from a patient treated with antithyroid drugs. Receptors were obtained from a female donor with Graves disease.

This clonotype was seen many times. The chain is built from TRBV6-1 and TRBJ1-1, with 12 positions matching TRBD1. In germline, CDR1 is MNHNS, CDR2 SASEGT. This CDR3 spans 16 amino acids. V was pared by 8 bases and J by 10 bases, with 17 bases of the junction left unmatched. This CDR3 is CASSAGQGAHGPVAFF. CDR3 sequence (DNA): TGTGCCAGCTCGGCGGGACAGGGGGCCCACGGCCCCGTAGCTTTCTTT.

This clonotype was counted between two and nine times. The DNA for the CDR3 is TGCGCCAGCATGTCAGAGTACACTGAAGCTTTCTTT. It is translated as CASMSEYTEAFF. This chain links TRBV5-1 with TRBJ1-1; D unclear. With 6 bases removed from V and 3 bases from J, the gap between germline ends came to 9 bases. This CDR3 has 12 residues. Germline V gene data show CDR1 as SGHRS and CDR2 as YFSETQ.

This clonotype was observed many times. The CDR3 nucleotides read TGTGCCAGCAGCTTAGAGTTGTATACGGAGACCCAGTACTTC. This translates into CASSLELYTETQYF. The genes are TRBV11-2 and TRBJ2-5; no clear D gene. CDR3 size: 14 residues. From germline, CDR1 is SGHAT and CDR2 FQNNGV. V shed 0 bases and J shed 5 bases, with 10 bases lying between them.

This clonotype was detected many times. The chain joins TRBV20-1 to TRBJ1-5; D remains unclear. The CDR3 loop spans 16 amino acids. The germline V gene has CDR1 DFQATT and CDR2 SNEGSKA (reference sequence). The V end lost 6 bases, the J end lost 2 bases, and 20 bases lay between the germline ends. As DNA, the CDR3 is TGCAGTGCCCAGTTTGGGGTCGGGTTTGGCAATCAGCCCCAGCATTTT. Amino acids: CSAQFGVGFGNQPQHF.

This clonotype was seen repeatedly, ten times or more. The CDR3 DNA sequence: TGTGCCAGCAGTCTACGGGCAGGATCTAACTATGGCTACACCTTC. Translated, it gives CASSLRAGSNYGYTF. The gene calls are TRBV12-3 or TRBV12-4 and TRBJ1-2; no clear D. CDR3 length equals 15 residues. Trimming took off 5 bases at V and 0 bases at J, with 13 bases between the two ends.

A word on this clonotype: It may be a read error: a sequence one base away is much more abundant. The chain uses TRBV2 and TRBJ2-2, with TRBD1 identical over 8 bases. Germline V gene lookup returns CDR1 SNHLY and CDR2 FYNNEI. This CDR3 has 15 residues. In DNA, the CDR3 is TGTGCCAGCAGTGGAGGACAGGGTTCCGCCGGGGAGCTGGTTTTT. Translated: CASSGGQGSAGELVF. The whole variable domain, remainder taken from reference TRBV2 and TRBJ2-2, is EPEVTQTPSHQVTQMGQEVILRCVPISNHLYFYWYRQILGQKVEFLVSFYNNEISEKSEIFDDQFSVERPDGSNFTLKIRSTKLEDSAMYFCASSGGQGSAGELVFGEGSRLTVL.

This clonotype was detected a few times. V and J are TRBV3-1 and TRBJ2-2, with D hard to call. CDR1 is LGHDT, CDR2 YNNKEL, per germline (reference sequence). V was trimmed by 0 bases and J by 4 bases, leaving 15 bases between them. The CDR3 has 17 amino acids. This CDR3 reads CASSQDKPGWGTGELFF. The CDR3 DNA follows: TGTGCCAGCAGCCAAGATAAACCGGGCTGGGGCACCGGGGAGCTGTTTTTT.

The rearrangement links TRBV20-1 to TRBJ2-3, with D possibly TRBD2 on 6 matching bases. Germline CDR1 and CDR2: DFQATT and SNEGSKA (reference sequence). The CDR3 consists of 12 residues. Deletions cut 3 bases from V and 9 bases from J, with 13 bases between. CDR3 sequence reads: CSASRRGETQYF. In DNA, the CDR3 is TGCAGTGCTAGTCGGCGGGGAGAAACGCAGTATTTT.

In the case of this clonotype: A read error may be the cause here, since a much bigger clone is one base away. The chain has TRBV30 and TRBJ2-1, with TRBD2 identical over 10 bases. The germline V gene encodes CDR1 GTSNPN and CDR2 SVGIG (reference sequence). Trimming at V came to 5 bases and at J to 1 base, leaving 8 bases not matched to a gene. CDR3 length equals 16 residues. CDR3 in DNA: TGTGCCTGGCGTGGGACTAGCGTAGGTTCCTACAATGAGCAGTTCTTC. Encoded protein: CAWRGTSVGSYNEQFF. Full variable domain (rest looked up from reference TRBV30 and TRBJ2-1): SQTIHQWPATLVQPVGSPLSLECTVEGTSNPNLYWYRQAAGRGLQLLFYSVGIGQISSEVPQNLSASRPQDRQFILSSKKLLLSDSGFYLCAWRGTSVGSYNEQFFGPGTRLTVL.

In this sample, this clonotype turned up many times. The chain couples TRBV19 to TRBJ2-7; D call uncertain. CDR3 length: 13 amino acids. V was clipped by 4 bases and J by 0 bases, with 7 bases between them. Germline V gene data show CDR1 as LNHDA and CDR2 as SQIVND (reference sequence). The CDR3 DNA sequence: TGTGCCAGTAGTAATCCATCCTCCTACGAGCAGTACTTC. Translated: CASSNPSSYEQYF.

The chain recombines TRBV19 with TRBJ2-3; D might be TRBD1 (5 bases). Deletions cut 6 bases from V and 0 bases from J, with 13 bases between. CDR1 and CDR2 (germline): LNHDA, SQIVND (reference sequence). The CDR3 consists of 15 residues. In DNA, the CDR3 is TGTGCCAGTAGCGATGACAGAGCTAGCACAGATACGCAGTATTTT. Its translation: CASSDDRASTDTQYF. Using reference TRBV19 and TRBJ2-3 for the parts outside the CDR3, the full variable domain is DGGITQSPKYLFRKEGQNVTLSCEQNLNHDAMYWYRQDPGQGLRLIYYSQIVNDFQKGDIAEGYSVSREKKESFPLTVTSAQKNPTAFYLCASSDDRASTDTQYFGPGTRLTVL.

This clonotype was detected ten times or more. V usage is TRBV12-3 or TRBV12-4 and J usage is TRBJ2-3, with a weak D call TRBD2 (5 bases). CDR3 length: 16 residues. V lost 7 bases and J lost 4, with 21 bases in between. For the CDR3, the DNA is TGTGCCAGCACCTACAGCTGGGCCTCGGGGTCAGATACGCAGTATTTT. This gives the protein CASTYSWASGSDTQYF.

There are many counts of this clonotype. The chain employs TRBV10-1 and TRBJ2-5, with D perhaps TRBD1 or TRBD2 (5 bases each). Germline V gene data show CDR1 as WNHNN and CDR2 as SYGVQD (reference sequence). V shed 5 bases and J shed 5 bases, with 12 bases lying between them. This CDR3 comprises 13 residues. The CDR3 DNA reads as TGCGCCAGCAGTCGGGACCGTTGGGAGACCCAGTACTTC. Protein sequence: CASSRDRWETQYF.

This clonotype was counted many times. Written as DNA, the CDR3 is TGTGCCAGCAGGGGACTGTATGGCTACACCTTC. Translated, it gives CASRGLYGYTF. The V call is TRBV12-3 or TRBV12-4, the J call TRBJ1-2; possibly TRBD1 for D (5 bases). Trimming left V 6 bases short and J 5 bases short, with 7 bases between. The CDR3 sequence is 11 residues long.

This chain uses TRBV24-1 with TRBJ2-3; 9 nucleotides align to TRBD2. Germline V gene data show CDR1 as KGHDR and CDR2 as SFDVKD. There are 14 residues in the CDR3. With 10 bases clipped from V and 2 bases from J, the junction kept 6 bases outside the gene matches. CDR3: CATATSGDTDTQYF. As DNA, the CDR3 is TGTGCCACTGCGACTAGCGGCGACACAGATACGCAGTATTTT.

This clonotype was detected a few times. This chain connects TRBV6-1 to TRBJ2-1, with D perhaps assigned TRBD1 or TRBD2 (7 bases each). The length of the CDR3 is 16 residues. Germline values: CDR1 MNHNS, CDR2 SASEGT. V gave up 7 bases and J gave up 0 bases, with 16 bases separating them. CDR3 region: CASTTGRGGSYNEQFF. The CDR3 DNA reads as TGTGCCAGCACCACCGGCAGGGGGGGCTCCTACAATGAGCAGTTCTTC.

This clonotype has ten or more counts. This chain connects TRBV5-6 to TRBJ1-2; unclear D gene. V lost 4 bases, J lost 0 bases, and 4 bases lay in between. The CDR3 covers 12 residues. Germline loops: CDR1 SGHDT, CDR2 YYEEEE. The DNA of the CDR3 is TGTGCCAGCAGCGGTACTAACTATGGCTACACCTTC. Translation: CASSGTNYGYTF.

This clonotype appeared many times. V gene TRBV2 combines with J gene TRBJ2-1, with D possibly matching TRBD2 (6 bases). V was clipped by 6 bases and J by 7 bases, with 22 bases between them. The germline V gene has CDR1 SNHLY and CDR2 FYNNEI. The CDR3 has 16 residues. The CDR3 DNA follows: TGTGCCAGCAGCCCAGCCGCGCGGGATACGGGAAATGAGCAGTTCTTC. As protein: CASSPAARDTGNEQFF.

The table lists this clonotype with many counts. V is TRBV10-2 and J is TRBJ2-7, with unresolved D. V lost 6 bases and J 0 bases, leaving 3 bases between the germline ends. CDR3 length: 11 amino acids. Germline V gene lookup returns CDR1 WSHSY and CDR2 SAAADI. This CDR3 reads CASRTSYEQYF. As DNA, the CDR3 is TGCGCCAGCAGAACCTCCTACGAGCAGTACTTC.

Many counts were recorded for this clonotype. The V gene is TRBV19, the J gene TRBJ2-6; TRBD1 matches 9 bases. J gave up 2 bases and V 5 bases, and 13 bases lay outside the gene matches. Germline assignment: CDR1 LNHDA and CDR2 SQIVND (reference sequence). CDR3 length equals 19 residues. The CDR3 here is CASSPRTGGASPGANVLTF. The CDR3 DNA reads TGTGCCAGTAGTCCCCGAACAGGGGGCGCTTCCCCTGGGGCCAACGTCCTGACTTTC.

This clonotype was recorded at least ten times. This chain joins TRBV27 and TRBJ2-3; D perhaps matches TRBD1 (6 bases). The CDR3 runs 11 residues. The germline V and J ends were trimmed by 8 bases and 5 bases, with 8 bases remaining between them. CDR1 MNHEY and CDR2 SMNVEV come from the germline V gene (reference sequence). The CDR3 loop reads CASLGGDTQYF. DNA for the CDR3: TGTGCCAGCTTAGGGGGAGATACGCAGTATTTT.

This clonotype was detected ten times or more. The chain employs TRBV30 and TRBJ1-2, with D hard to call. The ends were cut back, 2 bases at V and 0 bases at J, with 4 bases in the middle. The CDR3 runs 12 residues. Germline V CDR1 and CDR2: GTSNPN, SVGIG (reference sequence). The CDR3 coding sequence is TGTGCCTGGAGTAGAGCTAACTATGGCTACACCTTC. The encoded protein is CAWSRANYGYTF.

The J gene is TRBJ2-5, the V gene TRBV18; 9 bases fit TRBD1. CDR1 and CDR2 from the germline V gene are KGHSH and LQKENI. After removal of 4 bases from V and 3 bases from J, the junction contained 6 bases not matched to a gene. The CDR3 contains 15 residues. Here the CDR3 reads CASSLIRDREETQYF. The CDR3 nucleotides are TGTGCCAGCTCACTCATCAGGGACAGGGAAGAGACCCAGTACTTC.

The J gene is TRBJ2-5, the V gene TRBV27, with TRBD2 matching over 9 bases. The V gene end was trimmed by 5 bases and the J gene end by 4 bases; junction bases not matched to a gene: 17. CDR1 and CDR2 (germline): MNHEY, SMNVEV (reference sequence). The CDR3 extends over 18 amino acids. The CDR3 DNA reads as TGTGCCAGCAGTCCGCACCCGGCGGGAGGGGCCCAACGAGAGACCCAGTACTTC. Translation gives CASSPHPAGGAQRETQYF.

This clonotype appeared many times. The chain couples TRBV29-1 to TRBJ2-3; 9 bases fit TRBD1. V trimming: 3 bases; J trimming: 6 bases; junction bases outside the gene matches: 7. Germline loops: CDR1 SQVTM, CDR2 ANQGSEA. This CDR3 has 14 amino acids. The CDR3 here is CSVEGTGPPDTQYF. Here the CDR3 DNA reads TGCAGCGTTGAGGGGACAGGGCCCCCGGATACGCAGTATTTT.

Here the CDR3 DNA reads TGTGCCAGCAGTTACGCCTGGGGCACTGAAGCTTTCTTT. Its translation is CASSYAWGTEAFF. The rearrangement links TRBV6-5 to TRBJ1-1; unclear D gene. Trimming pared 2 bases from V and 4 bases from J, leaving 8 bases between. Germline V CDR1 and CDR2: MNHEY, SVGAGI. This CDR3 has 13 amino acids.

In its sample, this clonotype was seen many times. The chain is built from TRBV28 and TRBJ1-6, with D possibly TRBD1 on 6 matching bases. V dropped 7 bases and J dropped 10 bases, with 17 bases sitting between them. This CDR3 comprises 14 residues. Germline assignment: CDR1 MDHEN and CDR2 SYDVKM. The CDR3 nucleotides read TGTGCCAGCACCCCTCCGGGGGCGGGATCACCCCTCCACTTT. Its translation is CASTPPGAGSPLHF.

The CDR3 loop reads CASATGTRDQETQYF. As DNA, the CDR3 is TGTGCCAGCGCGACCGGGACTAGAGACCAAGAGACCCAGTACTTC. The rearrangement links TRBV11-2 to TRBJ2-5; TRBD2 matches at 8 bases. V lost 8 bases to trimming and J lost 0 bases; unmatched junction nucleotides: 8. The CDR3 contains 15 residues. The germline gives CDR1 SGHAT, CDR2 FQNNGV.

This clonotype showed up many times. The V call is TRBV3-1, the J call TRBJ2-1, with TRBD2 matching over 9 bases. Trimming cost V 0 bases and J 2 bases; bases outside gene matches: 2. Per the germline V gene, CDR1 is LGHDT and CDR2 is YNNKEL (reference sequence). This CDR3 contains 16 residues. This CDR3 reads CASSQDLAGAYNEQFF. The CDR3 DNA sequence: TGTGCCAGCAGCCAAGATTTAGCGGGGGCCTACAATGAGCAGTTCTTC.